The rows below give T cell receptor beta chains drawn from one sample of a study of cytomegalovirus exposure and HLA in healthy donors. Clones were read by immunoSEQ multiplex PCR, and TCRdb kept only the in-frame ones, dropping some. The data contain fewer than 150,000 clones, 65% to 90% of them singletons. The sample taken for sequencing was PBMCs. These receptors all stem from a female donor in good health and CMV-seronegative. Both conserved end residues are part of each CDR3. A D gene is named only where the DNA matches it firmly. The size entry is marked missing in some rows and otherwise reads once, few, many or a size class.

cdr3_length | j_call | clone_size | d_call | v_call | cdr3_aa | cdr3_nt
15 | TRBJ1-2 | NA | TRBD1 | TRBV6-5 | CASSSSGTGNYGYTF | TGTGCCAGCAGCTCTTCCGGGACAGGGAACTATGGCTACACCTTC
16 | TRBJ2-7 | once | NA | TRBV19 | CASSIDFDIPIYEQYF | TGTGCCAGTAGTATAGATTTCGACATTCCGATCTACGAGCAGTACTTC
13 | TRBJ1-4 | NA | NA | TRBV30 | CAWGLAGGEKLFF | TGTGCCTGGGGGCTCGCGGGGGGTGAAAAACTGTTTTTT
14 | TRBJ2-1 | NA | NA | TRBV11-1 | CASSVYRAQNEQFF | TGTGCCAGCAGCGTTTACAGGGCACAGAATGAGCAGTTCTTC
13 | TRBJ1-3 | once | NA | TRBV14 | CASSRDRGNTIYF | TGTGCCAGCAGCCGAGACAGGGGAAACACCATATATTTT
15 | TRBJ2-7 | NA | NA | TRBV11-2 | CASSHPSGPYYEQYF | TGTGCCAGCAGCCACCCCAGCGGGCCTTACTACGAGCAGTACTTC
15 | TRBJ1-1 | once | NA | TRBV9 | CASSPLGSDSTEAFF | TGTGCCAGCAGCCCCCTTGGGTCGGACAGCACTGAAGCTTTCTTT
13 | TRBJ1-2 | NA | TRBD1 | TRBV2 | CASSDGDSDGYTF | TGTGCCAGCAGTGATGGGGACAGCGATGGCTACACCTTC
21 | TRBJ2-6 | NA | TRBD1 | TRBV27 | CASSFPHVWDRGPSGANVLTF | TGTGCCAGCAGTTTTCCCCACGTATGGGACAGGGGTCCCTCTGGGGCCAACGTCCTGACTTTC
13 | TRBJ1-2 | NA | NA | TRBV19 | CASSKIANYGYTF | TGTGCCAGTAGTAAGATAGCTAACTATGGCTACACCTTC
18 | TRBJ1-1 | NA | TRBD1 | TRBV4-1 | CASMGFWRGVQGATEAFF | TGCGCCAGCATGGGATTTTGGCGGGGTGTCCAGGGGGCCACTGAAGCTTTCTTT
13 | TRBJ2-3 | NA | NA | TRBV4-1 | CASSQVHTDTQYF | TGCGCCAGCAGCCAAGTCCACACAGATACGCAGTATTTT
17 | TRBJ1-1 | NA | TRBD1 | TRBV10-1 | CASSESRDRGVNTEAFF | TGCGCCAGCAGTGAGTCGAGGGACAGGGGGGTGAACACTGAAGCTTTCTTT
14 | TRBJ2-2 | NA | NA | TRBV11-2 | CAAAGQMNTGELFF | TGTGCCGCGGCGGGACAGATGAACACCGGGGAGCTGTTTTTT
15 | TRBJ1-4 | NA | NA | TRBV19 | CASTQGSGTNEKLFF | TGTGCCAGTACCCAAGGGTCGGGGACTAATGAAAAACTGTTTTTT
11 | TRBJ2-7 | few | NA | TRBV2 | CASSEAREQYF | TGTGCCAGCAGTGAAGCTAGAGAGCAGTACTTC
15 | TRBJ1-1 | NA | TRBD1 | TRBV19 | CASSSDRGPSTEAFF | TGTGCCAGTAGTTCCGACAGGGGGCCGAGCACTGAAGCTTTCTTT
15 | TRBJ2-3 | NA | TRBD2 | TRBV6-1 | CASTGLAGGPDTQYF | TGTGCCAGCACCGGACTAGCGGGAGGTCCGGATACGCAGTATTTT
16 | TRBJ2-7 | NA | NA | TRBV19 | CASSIGASVGTDEQYF | TGTGCCAGTAGTATAGGGGCTAGCGTAGGGACCGACGAGCAGTACTTC
14 | TRBJ2-7 | NA | TRBD2 | TRBV7-9 | CASSSSGSLYEQYF | TGTGCCAGCAGCTCTAGCGGGAGCCTCTACGAGCAGTACTTC
15 | TRBJ2-1 | NA | NA | TRBV2 | CASRETSISYNEQFF | TGTGCCAGCAGAGAGACATCAATCTCCTACAATGAGCAGTTCTTC
13 | TRBJ2-7 | NA | NA | TRBV6-1 | CASTLELSYEQYF | TGTGCCAGCACGCTGGAGTTATCCTACGAGCAGTACTTC
12 | TRBJ1-2 | few | NA | TRBV6-1 | CASEGVRYGYTF | TGTGCCAGCGAGGGGGTGAGGTATGGCTACACCTTC
14 | TRBJ1-5 | NA | NA | TRBV5-1 | CASSLGTGNQPQHF | TGCGCCAGCAGCTTGGGTACGGGAAATCAGCCCCAGCATTTT
14 | TRBJ1-2 | few | TRBD1 | TRBV15 | CATSSGTGNYGYTF | TGTGCCACCAGCAGCGGGACAGGGAACTATGGCTACACCTTC
16 | TRBJ2-1 | few | NA | TRBV2 | CASTKKSTFSYNEQFF | TGTGCCAGCACCAAAAAGTCAACATTCTCCTACAATGAGCAGTTCTTC
15 | TRBJ1-1 | NA | TRBD1 | TRBV6-5 | CASIQTGIANTEAFF | TGTGCCAGCATCCAGACAGGGATAGCGAACACTGAAGCTTTCTTT
16 | TRBJ2-3 | NA | TRBD2 | TRBV9 | CASSVGLAGKTDTQYF | TGTGCCAGCAGCGTGGGACTAGCGGGAAAAACAGATACGCAGTATTTT
14 | TRBJ2-7 | few | TRBD1 | TRBV5-6 | CASSLGQGAYEQYF | TGTGCCAGCAGCTTAGGTCAGGGGGCGTACGAGCAGTACTTC
15 | TRBJ2-7 | NA | NA | TRBV5-1 | CASSFSPIAAYEQYF | TGCGCCAGCAGCTTTTCTCCAATAGCCGCCTACGAGCAGTACTTC
17 | TRBJ2-3 | NA | TRBD2 | TRBV9 | CASSPRTSGSNEDTQYF | TGTGCCAGCAGCCCTCGGACTAGCGGGAGCAATGAAGATACGCAGTATTTT
12 | TRBJ1-1 | NA | NA | TRBV6-5 | CASLGGESAAFF | TGTGCCAGCCTCGGGGGTGAGAGCGCGGCTTTCTTT
14 | TRBJ2-7 | NA | NA | TRBV28 | CASSSSGQAYEQYF | TGTGCCAGCAGTTCCAGCGGGCAAGCCTACGAGCAGTACTTC
16 | TRBJ1-1 | NA | NA | TRBV6-6 | CASSYPGGAGNTEAFF | TGTGCCAGCAGTTACCCTGGCGGGGCGGGGAACACTGAAGCTTTCTTT
14 | TRBJ2-2 | NA | NA | TRBV28 | CASNPAGNTGELFF | TGTGCCAGCAACCCGGCGGGGAACACCGGGGAGCTGTTTTTT
15 | TRBJ2-1 | NA | NA | TRBV5-5 | CASSLLAGSYNEQFF | TGTGCCAGCAGCTTACTGGCGGGCTCCTACAATGAGCAGTTCTTC
16 | TRBJ2-7 | NA | TRBD2 | TRBV4-1 | CASSHNPAGGPGEQYF | TGCGCCAGCAGTCACAATCCGGCGGGAGGGCCGGGGGAGCAGTACTTC
16 | TRBJ2-4 | NA | NA | TRBV25-1 | CASSANRMGAKNIQYF | TGTGCCAGCAGTGCCAACAGGATGGGGGCCAAAAACATTCAGTACTTC
14 | TRBJ2-7 | NA | NA | TRBV27 | CASSLNVGGVEQYF | TGTGCCAGCAGTTTGAACGTGGGGGGAGTCGAGCAGTACTTC
12 | TRBJ1-1 | NA | NA | TRBV6-5 | CASITDRSEAFF | TGTGCCAGCATTACCGACAGGTCTGAAGCTTTCTTT
15 | TRBJ2-5 | NA | TRBD2 | TRBV11-1 | CASSLLSGSAETQYF | TGTGCCAGCAGCTTACTTAGCGGGAGTGCAGAGACCCAGTACTTC
13 | TRBJ1-4 | NA | TRBD1 | TRBV2 | CASGTGVIEKLFF | TGTGCCAGCGGGACAGGGGTTATTGAAAAACTGTTTTTT
15 | TRBJ2-5 | NA | TRBD2 | TRBV5-1 | CASSLDPAGGQTQYF | TGCGCCAGCAGCTTGGATCCAGCGGGAGGGCAGACCCAGTACTTC
13 | TRBJ1-2 | once | TRBD1 | TRBV29-1 | CSVLQGADYGYTF | TGCAGCGTTTTACAGGGGGCGGACTATGGCTACACCTTC
15 | TRBJ1-2 | NA | NA | TRBV4-2 | CASSQENREANGYTF | TGTGCCAGCAGCCAGGAAAACAGGGAAGCAAATGGCTACACCTTC
14 | TRBJ2-7 | NA | TRBD1 | TRBV5-1 | CASSFGTGEYEQYF | TGCGCCAGCAGCTTCGGGACAGGGGAATACGAGCAGTACTTC
15 | TRBJ2-6 | NA | NA | TRBV7-3 | CASSQGEAGANVLTF | TGTGCCAGCAGCCAAGGGGAGGCTGGGGCCAACGTCCTGACTTTC
14 | TRBJ1-1 | NA | TRBD1 | TRBV28 | CASSQGGLNTEAFF | TGTGCCAGCAGTCAAGGGGGCTTGAACACTGAAGCTTTCTTT
15 | TRBJ2-7 | NA | NA | TRBV6-1 | CASSEAQSRTYEQYF | TGTGCCAGCAGTGAAGCGCAGTCTAGAACCTACGAGCAGTACTTC
18 | TRBJ1-2 | NA | TRBD1 | TRBV28 | CASSSTTGGLPTNYGYTF | TGTGCCAGCAGCTCAACTACAGGGGGCCTTCCTACTAACTATGGCTACACCTTC
13 | TRBJ2-6 | NA | NA | TRBV7-2 | CASTGTGANVLTF | TGTGCCAGCACGGGTACTGGGGCCAACGTCCTGACTTTC
16 | TRBJ1-3 | NA | TRBD1 | TRBV11-2 | CASSSPRGRSGNTIYF | TGTGCCAGCAGCTCCCCCAGGGGGCGATCTGGAAACACCATATATTTT
13 | TRBJ2-4 | NA | NA | TRBV11-3 | CASSLEVSDIQYF | TGTGCCAGCAGCTTAGAGGTTAGCGACATTCAGTACTTC
15 | TRBJ2-5 | NA | NA | TRBV28 | CASSLRRAGQETQYF | TGTGCCAGCAGTTTGAGGAGGGCGGGCCAAGAGACCCAGTACTTC
15 | TRBJ2-7 | few | TRBD1 | TRBV6-6 | CASSDPGQSLYEQYF | TGTGCCAGCAGTGACCCGGGACAGAGTCTCTACGAGCAGTACTTC
13 | TRBJ1-2 | NA | NA | TRBV27 | CASSFGQDYGYTF | TGTGCCAGCAGTTTCGGCCAGGACTATGGCTACACCTTC
14 | TRBJ2-7 | NA | NA | TRBV6-5 | CASSATGTSYEQYF | TGTGCCAGCAGCGCGACAGGTACTTCCTACGAGCAGTACTTC
16 | TRBJ2-3 | NA | TRBD2 | TRBV4-1 | CASSQDASGRLDTQYF | TGCGCCAGCAGCCAAGATGCTAGCGGGAGGTTAGATACGCAGTATTTT